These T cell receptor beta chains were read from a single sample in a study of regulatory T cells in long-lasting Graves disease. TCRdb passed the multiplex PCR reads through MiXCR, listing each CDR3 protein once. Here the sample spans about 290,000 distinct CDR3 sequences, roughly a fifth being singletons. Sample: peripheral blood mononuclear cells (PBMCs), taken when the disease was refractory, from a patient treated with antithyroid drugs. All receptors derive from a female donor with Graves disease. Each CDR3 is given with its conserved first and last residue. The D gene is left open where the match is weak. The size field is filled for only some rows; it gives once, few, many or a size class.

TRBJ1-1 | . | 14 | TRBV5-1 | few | CASSLHGANTEAFF | TGCGCCAGCAGCTTGCACGGGGCTAACACTGAAGCTTTCTTT
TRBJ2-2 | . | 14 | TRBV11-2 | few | CASSSLVPTGELFF | TGTGCCAGCAGCTCCCTAGTACCCACCGGGGAGCTGTTTTTT
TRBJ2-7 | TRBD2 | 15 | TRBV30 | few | CAWSTGTSGIYEQYF | TGTGCCTGGAGTACCGGGACTAGCGGGATATACGAGCAGTACTTC
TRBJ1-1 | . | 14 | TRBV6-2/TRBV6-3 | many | CASSYSSVNTEAFF | TGTGCCAGCAGTTACTCTTCGGTGAACACTGAAGCTTTCTTT
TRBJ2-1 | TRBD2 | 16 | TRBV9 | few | CASSVSGGRTYNEQFF | TGTGCCAGCAGCGTGAGTGGCGGGAGGACTTACAATGAGCAGTTCTTC
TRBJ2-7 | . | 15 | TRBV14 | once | CASSLDGEGSYEQYF | TGTGCCAGCAGCTTAGATGGAGAAGGGTCCTACGAGCAGTACTTC
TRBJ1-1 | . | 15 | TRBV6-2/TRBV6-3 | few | CASRDSLSPGTEAFF | TGTGCCAGCAGGGACAGCCTTAGCCCGGGCACTGAAGCTTTCTTT
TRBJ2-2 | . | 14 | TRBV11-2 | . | CASSLVAHTGELFF | TGTGCCAGCAGCTTAGTGGCACACACCGGGGAGCTGTTTTTT
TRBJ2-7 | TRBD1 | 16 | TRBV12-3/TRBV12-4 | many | CASMVSNPGQSYEQYF | TGTGCCAGCATGGTCTCGAATCCGGGACAGTCCTACGAGCAGTACTTC
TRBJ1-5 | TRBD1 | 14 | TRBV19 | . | CASTDRGQGQPQHF | TGTGCCAGTACCGACAGGGGCCAGGGGCAGCCCCAGCATTTT
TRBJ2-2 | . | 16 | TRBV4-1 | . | CASSQGTSANTGELFF | TGCGCCAGCAGCCAAGGGACATCCGCGAACACCGGGGAGCTGTTTTTT
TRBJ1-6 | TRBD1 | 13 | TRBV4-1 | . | CASRDRGPSPLHF | TGCGCCAGCCGAGACAGGGGGCCTTCACCCCTCCACTTT
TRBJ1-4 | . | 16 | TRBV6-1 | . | CASSEGFRWGGEKLFF | TGTGCCAGCAGTGAAGGTTTTCGATGGGGGGGCGAAAAACTGTTTTTT
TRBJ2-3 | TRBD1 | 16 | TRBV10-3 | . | CAIRTDRGSWTDTQYF | TGTGCCATCAGAACTGACAGGGGTAGTTGGACAGATACGCAGTATTTT
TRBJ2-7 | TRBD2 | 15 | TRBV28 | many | CASRYGTSDLLEQYF | TGTGCCAGCCGATACGGGACTAGCGACCTTCTCGAGCAGTACTTC
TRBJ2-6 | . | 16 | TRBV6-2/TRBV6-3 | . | CASSYKQGPGANVLTF | TGTGCCAGCAGTTACAAACAGGGCCCTGGGGCCAACGTCCTGACTTTC
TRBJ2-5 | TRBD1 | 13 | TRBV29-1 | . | CSVDQGEQETQYF | TGCAGCGTCGATCAGGGGGAACAAGAGACCCAGTACTTC
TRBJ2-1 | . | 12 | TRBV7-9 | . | CASSLEAYEQFF | TGTGCCAGCAGCTTGGAGGCCTATGAGCAGTTCTTC
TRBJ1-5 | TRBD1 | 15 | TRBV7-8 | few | CASSSGQGLGQPQHF | TGTGCCAGCAGCTCTGGACAGGGTTTAGGTCAGCCCCAGCATTTT
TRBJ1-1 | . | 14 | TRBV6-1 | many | CASSDGAGATEAFF | TGTGCCAGCAGTGACGGGGCAGGGGCCACTGAAGCTTTCTTT
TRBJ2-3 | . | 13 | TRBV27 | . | CASKIRGTDTQYF | TGTGCCAGCAAGATTCGTGGCACAGATACGCAGTATTTT
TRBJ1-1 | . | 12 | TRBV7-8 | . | CASSYPSGEAFF | TGTGCCAGCAGCTACCCTTCCGGCGAAGCTTTCTTT